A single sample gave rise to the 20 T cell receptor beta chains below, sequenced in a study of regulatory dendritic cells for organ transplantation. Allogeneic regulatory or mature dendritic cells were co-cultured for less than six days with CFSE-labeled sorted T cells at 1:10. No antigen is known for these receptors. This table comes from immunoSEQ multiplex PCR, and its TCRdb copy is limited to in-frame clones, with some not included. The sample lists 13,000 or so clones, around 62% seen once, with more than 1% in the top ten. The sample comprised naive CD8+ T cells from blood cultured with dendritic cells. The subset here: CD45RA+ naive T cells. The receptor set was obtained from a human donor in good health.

The CDR3 nucleotides are TGTGCCAGCAGGACACGGCCGGCCGTTTCCGCCTACGAGCAGTACTTC. Protein sequence: CASRTRPAVSAYEQYF. The chain employs TRBV2 and TRBJ2-7; D is unresolved. Germline V gene sequence: CDR1 SNHLY, CDR2 FYNNEI. V lost 6 bases, J lost 2 bases, and 20 bases lay in between. The CDR3 is 16 amino acids.

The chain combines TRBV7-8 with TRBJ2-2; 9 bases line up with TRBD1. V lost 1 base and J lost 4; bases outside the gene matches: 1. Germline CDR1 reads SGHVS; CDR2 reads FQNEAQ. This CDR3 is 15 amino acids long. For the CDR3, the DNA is TGTGCCAGCAGCTTAGGGACAGGGGCCACCGGGGAGCTGTTTTTT. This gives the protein CASSLGTGATGELFF.

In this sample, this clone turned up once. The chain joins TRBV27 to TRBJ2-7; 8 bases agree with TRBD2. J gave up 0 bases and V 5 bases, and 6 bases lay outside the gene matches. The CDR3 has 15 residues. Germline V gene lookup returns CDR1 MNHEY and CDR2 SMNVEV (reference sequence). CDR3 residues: CASSHGGGSSYEQYF. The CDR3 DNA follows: TGTGCCAGCAGTCACGGGGGGGGTAGCTCCTACGAGCAGTACTTC.

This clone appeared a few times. The DNA of the CDR3 is TGTGCCAGCAGCTTCCTAAGCAATGAGCAGTTCTTC. It yields the protein CASSFLSNEQFF. The rearrangement uses TRBV11-2 and TRBJ2-1; no reliable D call. The ends were cut back, 3 bases at V and 6 bases at J, with 6 bases in the middle. The CDR3 has 12 amino acids. CDR1 is SGHAT, CDR2 FQNNGV, per germline.

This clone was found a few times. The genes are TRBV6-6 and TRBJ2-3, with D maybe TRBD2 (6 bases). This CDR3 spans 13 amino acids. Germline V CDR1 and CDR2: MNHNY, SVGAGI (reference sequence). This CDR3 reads CATGLGIADTQYF. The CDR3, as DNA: TGTGCGACGGGACTGGGTATTGCAGATACGCAGTATTTT.

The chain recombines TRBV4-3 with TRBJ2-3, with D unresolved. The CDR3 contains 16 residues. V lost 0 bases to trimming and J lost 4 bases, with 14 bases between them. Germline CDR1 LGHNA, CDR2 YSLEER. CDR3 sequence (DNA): TGCGCCAGCAGCCAAGAGTCGGCTACCCAGGCAGATACGCAGTATTTT. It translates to CASSQESATQADTQYF.

The DNA of the CDR3 is TGTGCCAGCAGCCACACAGGGGCTGGCTACACCTTC. It codes for CASSHTGAGYTF. This chain connects TRBV6-5 to TRBJ1-2, with 7 bases fitting TRBD1. The germline V gene encodes CDR1 MNHEY and CDR2 SVGAGI. The ends lost 6 bases at V and 7 bases at J; junction bases unmatched: 5. This CDR3 comprises 12 residues.

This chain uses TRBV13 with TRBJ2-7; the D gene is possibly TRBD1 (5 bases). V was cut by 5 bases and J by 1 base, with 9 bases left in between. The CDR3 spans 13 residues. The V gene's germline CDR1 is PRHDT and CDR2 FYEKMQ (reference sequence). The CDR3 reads CASSAQGSYEQYF. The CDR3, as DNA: TGTGCCAGCAGCGCCCAGGGTTCCTACGAGCAGTACTTC.

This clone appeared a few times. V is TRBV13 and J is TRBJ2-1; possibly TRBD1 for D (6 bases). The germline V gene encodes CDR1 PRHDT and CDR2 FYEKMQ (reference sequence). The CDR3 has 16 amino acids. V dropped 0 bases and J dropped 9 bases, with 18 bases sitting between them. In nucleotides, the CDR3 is TGTGCCAGCAGCTTAGGGACAGGCGTCCTGGATCCTGAGCAGTTCTTC. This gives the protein CASSLGTGVLDPEQFF.

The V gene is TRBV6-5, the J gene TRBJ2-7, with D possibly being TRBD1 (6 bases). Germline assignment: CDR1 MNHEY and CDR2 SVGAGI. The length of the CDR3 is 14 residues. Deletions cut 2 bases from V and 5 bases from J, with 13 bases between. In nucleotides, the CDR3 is TGTGCCAGCAGTTACGGGACAACTGGGGACGAGCAGTACTTC. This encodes CASSYGTTGDEQYF.

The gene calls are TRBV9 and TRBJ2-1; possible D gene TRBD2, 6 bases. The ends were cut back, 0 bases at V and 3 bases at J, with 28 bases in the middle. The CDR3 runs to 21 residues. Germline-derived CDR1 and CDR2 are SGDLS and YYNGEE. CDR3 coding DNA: TGTGCCAGCAGCGTAGTCCCTCACGTTAGCGGAGACCTAACGAGCTACAATGAGCAGTTCTTC. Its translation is CASSVVPHVSGDLTSYNEQFF.

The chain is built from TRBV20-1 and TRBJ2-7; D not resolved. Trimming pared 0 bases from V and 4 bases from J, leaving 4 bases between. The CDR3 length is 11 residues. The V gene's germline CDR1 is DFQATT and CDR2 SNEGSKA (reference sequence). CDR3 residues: CSARDSYEQYF. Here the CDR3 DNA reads TGCAGTGCTAGAGATTCTTACGAGCAGTACTTC.

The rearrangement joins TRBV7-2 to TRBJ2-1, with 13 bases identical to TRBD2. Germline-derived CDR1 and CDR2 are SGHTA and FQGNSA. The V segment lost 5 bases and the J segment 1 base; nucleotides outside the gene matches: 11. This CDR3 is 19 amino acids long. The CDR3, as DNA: TGTGCCAGCAGCCTAATCCTCGGGACTAGCGGGGCATCCTACAATGAGCAGTTCTTC. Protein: CASSLILGTSGASYNEQFF.

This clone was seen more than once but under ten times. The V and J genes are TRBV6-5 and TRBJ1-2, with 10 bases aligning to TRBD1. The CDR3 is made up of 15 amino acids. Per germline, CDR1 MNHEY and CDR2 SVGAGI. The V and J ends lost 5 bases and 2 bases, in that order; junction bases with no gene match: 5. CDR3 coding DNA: TGTGCCAGCAGTCTGGGACAGGGGAGCAACTATGGCTACACCTTC. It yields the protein CASSLGQGSNYGYTF.

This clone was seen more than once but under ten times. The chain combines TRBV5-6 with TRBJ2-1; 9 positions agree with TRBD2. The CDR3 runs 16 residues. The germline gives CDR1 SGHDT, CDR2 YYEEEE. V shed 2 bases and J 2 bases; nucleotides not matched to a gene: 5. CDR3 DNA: TGTGCCAGCAGCTTCGCTAGCGGGGCCGCCTACAATGAGCAGTTCTTC. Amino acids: CASSFASGAAYNEQFF.

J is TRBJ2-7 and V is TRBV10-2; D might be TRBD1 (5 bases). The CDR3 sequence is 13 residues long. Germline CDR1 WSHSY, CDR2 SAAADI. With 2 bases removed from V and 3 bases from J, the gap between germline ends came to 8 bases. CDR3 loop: CASSEGRVYEQYF. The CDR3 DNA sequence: TGCGCCAGCAGTGAGGGCAGGGTCTACGAGCAGTACTTC.

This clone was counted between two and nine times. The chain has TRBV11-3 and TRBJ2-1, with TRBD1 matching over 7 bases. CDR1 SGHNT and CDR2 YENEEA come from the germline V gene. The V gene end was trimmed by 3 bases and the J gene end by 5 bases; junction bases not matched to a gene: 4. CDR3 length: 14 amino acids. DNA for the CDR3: TGTGCCAGCAGCTTCCGGGACAGTAACAATGAGCAGTTCTTC. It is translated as CASSFRDSNNEQFF.

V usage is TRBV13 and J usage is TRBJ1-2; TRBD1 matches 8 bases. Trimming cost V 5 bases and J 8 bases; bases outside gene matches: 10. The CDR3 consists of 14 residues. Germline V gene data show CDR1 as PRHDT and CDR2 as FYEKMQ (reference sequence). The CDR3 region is CASSPQDRVGGYTF. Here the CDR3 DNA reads TGTGCCAGCAGCCCGCAGGACAGGGTGGGAGGCTACACCTTC.

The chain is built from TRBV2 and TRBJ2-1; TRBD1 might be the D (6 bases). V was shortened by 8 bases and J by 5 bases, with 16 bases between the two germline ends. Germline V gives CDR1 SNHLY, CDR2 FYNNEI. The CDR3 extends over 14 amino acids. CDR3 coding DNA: TGTGCCAGCCCGGACAGAGAGCTAAACAATGAGCAGTTCTTC. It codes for CASPDRELNNEQFF.

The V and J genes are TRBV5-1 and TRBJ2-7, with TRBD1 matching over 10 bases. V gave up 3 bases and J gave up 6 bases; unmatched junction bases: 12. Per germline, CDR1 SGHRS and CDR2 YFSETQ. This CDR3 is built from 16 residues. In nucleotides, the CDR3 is TGCGCCAGCAGCTATAGACCGGGACAGGGGATGGTCGAGCAGTACTTC. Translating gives CASSYRPGQGMVEQYF.